The table lists the clone carrying this T cell receptor beta chain with a few counts. Individual cDNA molecules received unique molecular identifiers during library preparation. TCRdb passed the 5' RACE reads through MiXCR, listing each CDR3 protein once. The repertoire holds 75,000 to 90,000 distinct CDR3 sequences, 9.5% to 15% seen once, with 1.1% in the top ten. This sample was taken from a study of early T cells in non-severe SARS-CoV-2 infection. The junction had 7 bases not matched to a gene; V was cut back by 6 bases and J by 6 bases. The CDR3 runs to 14 residues. Germline V gene lookup returns CDR1 MDHEN and CDR2 SYDVKM.

The V call is TRBV28, the J call TRBJ2-7; 11 nucleotides agree with TRBD2. Sequenced input: whole blood. This sequence originates from an adult who was a healthcare worker with PCR-confirmed SARS-CoV-2 infection or an uninfected control (not recorded which). The chain's CDR3 is CASRVTSGRPEQYF. In DNA, the CDR3 is TGTGCCAGCAGGGTAACTAGCGGGAGACCCGAGCAGTACTTC.